This T cell receptor (beta chain) came from a study of a mutant IDH1 vaccine in newly diagnosed glioma. Study-level information: Most patients had received both radiotherapy and temozolomide, the prior options being radiotherapy, temozolomide, or both. Visit V12 was at week 35; visit V13 was at week 47.

This CDR3 contains 15 residues. The germline V gene has CDR1 SGHRS and CDR2 YFSETQ. Trimming left V 6 bases short and J 7 bases short, with 22 bases between. Method: immunoSEQ multiplex PCR; TCRdb's copy keeps in-frame clones and lacks some. The data hold about 26,000 clones, with over 80% observed a single time. Comment on this clone: The antigen remains unidentified.

Time point in this sample: week 35, safety follow-up. Doses consisted of 300 ug of mutant IDH1 20-mer peptide each, paired with topical imiquimod. The study enrolled donors with new WHO grade 3 or 4 IDH1-mutant, ATRX-lost astrocytomas. The clonotype originates from a man aged 25 to 45 with glioma. The input for sequencing was PBMCs, taken from a glioma patient whose treatment included an IDH1 peptide vaccine. The rearrangement links TRBV5-1 to TRBJ1-2, with D perhaps matching TRBD1 (5 bases). This CDR3 reads CASTSSPGTVSGYTF. In DNA form, the CDR3 reads TGCGCCAGCACCTCGAGTCCAGGGACCGTATCTGGCTACACCTTC.